This TCR beta chain was sequenced in a study of vaccination and CD4 T cells after COVID-19. Across the study: Convalescent patients gave post-COVID blood a median about 91 days post-diagnosis, range 35 to 161.

Sequencing of DNA taken from cultured CD4+ T cells relied on the Oncomine TCR Beta short-read assay. Using the QIAamp micro DNA kit, genomic DNA was extracted from the CD4+ T cells that had been cultured. MiXCR, applied by TCRdb to the PCR reads, yields one record per CDR3 protein. The table includes approximately 23,000 distinct CDR3 sequences, around two fifths detected once. The time point here: late sampling 161 to 241 days after vaccination in a few convalescent patients. Stated treatment: approximately nine-day PBMC culture with coronavirus spike peptide pools or control peptides (ViraFEST assay). Germline CDR1 is LNHDA and CDR2 is SQIVND (reference sequence). V shed 1 base and J shed 5 bases, with 3 bases lying between them. This CDR3 has 13 amino acids. Of note for this clonotype: The antigen is not known.

This TCR came from a human donor who had recovered from COVID-19. The material was CD4+ T cells from blood, cultured in vitro, obtained about 7 months after SARS-CoV-2 vaccination. This sequence joins TRBV19 and TRBJ1-6; D remains unclear. CDR3 residues: CASSIGNNSPLHF. In DNA form, the CDR3 reads TGTGCCAGTAGTATAGGGAATAATTCACCCCTCCACTTT.